The 30 T cell receptor beta chains in this list originate from one sample, sequenced in a study of T-cell memory formation after mild COVID-19. TCRdb called the 5' RACE reads again in MiXCR, with one record for every CDR3 protein. The sample includes 250,000 to 400,000 distinct CDR3 sequences, over 11% of them seen just once. The sequenced sample consisted of PBMCs or a T cell subset sorted from them (not recorded which). The receptors come from a man aged 18-30 years who had mild COVID-19 (a few samples of this study predate the infection). Cell type and time point are not known.

The sample holds many counts of this clonotype. V is TRBV4-1 and J is TRBJ2-3; tentatively, D is TRBD2 (6 bases). Trimming took 0 bases from V and 1 from J, leaving 17 bases between them. CDR1 MGHRA and CDR2 YSYEKL come from the germline V gene. CDR3 size: 18 residues. DNA of the CDR3: TGCGCCAGCAGCCAAGACTTTACCGGGGGTTTTGGCACAGATACGCAGTATTTT. Residues: CASSQDFTGGFGTDTQYF.

This clonotype was picked up a small number of times. The chain links TRBV7-9 to TRBJ2-3; no definite D call. V was shortened by 6 bases and J by 7 bases, with 11 bases between the two germline ends. The CDR3 sequence is 12 residues long. Germline V CDR1 and CDR2: SEHNR, FQNEAQ (reference sequence). The CDR3 region is CASSPGPNTQYF. As DNA, the CDR3 is TGTGCCAGCAGTCCCGGACCAAATACGCAGTATTTT.

This chain uses TRBV5-1 with TRBJ2-7, with 9 bases lining up with TRBD1. The CDR3 has 16 amino acids. The junction had 7 bases not matched to a gene; V was cut back by 0 bases and J by 3 bases. Germline V gene lookup returns CDR1 SGHRS and CDR2 YFSETQ. The CDR3 nucleotides read TGCGCCAGCAGCTTGGCCGGGACAGGGCATCTCTACGAGCAGTACTTC. It translates to CASSLAGTGHLYEQYF.

This clonotype was seen more than once but under ten times. The chain is built from TRBV7-6 and TRBJ2-5; the D is unclear. This CDR3 contains 15 residues. Germline V gives CDR1 SGHVS, CDR2 FNYEAQ. V shed 5 bases and J shed 6 bases, with 19 bases lying between them. The CDR3 sequence: CASSPSRVLLQTQYF. The CDR3 region has the DNA TGTGCCAGCAGCCCATCCCGGGTGCTCTTGCAGACCCAGTACTTC.

In this sample, this clonotype turned up a few times. The chain uses TRBV18 and TRBJ2-3, with 10 bases that match TRBD2. Trimming cost V 0 bases and J 4 bases; bases outside gene matches: 1. Germline V CDR1 and CDR2: KGHSH, LQKENI. This CDR3 has 15 amino acids. The DNA of the CDR3 is TGTGCCAGCTCACCACCTAGCGGGGGGTCAGATACGCAGTATTTT. Residues: CASSPPSGGSDTQYF.

V gene TRBV12-3 or TRBV12-4 combines with J gene TRBJ1-4, with D unclear. With 0 bases removed from V and 7 bases from J, the gap between germline ends came to 9 bases. The CDR3 loop spans 14 amino acids. CDR3 in amino acids: CASSLAGSGEKLFF. The CDR3 nucleotides read TGTGCCAGCAGTTTAGCCGGGAGCGGTGAAAAACTGTTTTTT.

The rearrangement links TRBV24-1 to TRBJ2-1; the match to TRBD1 covers 7 bases. Germline loops: CDR1 KGHDR, CDR2 SFDVKD. This CDR3 has 14 residues. The V segment lost 4 bases and the J segment 7 bases; nucleotides outside the gene matches: 6. The CDR3, as DNA: TGTGCCACCAGTGACGGGGACAGATGGAATGAGCAGTTCTTC. It is translated as CATSDGDRWNEQFF.

This clonotype was found many times. This chain joins TRBV11-2 and TRBJ1-1, with D unresolved. CDR1 is SGHAT and CDR2 is FQNNGV in the germline V gene. The CDR3 is 13 residues long. V was pared by 7 bases and J by 1 base, with 10 bases between. CDR3 amino acids: CASTQGPNTEAFF. The CDR3 nucleotides are TGTGCCAGCACCCAAGGTCCGAACACTGAAGCTTTCTTT.

J is TRBJ2-5 and V is TRBV12-3 or TRBV12-4; weak D call: TRBD2 (6 bases). The CDR3 runs 14 residues. The V end was cut by 7 bases, the J end by 9 bases, with 21 bases between. The CDR3 nucleotides read TGTGCCAGCACTTGGGGACTCCCCGGCGGGGCCCAGTACTTC. Translated: CASTWGLPGGAQYF.

This chain links TRBV12-3 or TRBV12-4 with TRBJ2-6; no reliable D call. The CDR3 has 15 amino acids. V was pared by 3 bases and J by 2 bases, with 8 bases between. The CDR3 spells CASSFGITGANVLTF. The CDR3 DNA follows: TGTGCCAGCAGTTTTGGGATCACTGGGGCCAACGTCCTGACTTTC.

This clonotype was seen only a few times. The V gene is TRBV6-5, the J gene TRBJ2-1; a possible D gene is TRBD2 (7 bases). The CDR3 contains 18 residues. CDR1 and CDR2 from the germline V gene are MNHEY and SVGAGI. V was cut by 6 bases and J by 0 bases, with 21 bases left in between. CDR3 amino acids: CASSGGTGGQSSYNEQFF. The CDR3 bases are TGTGCCAGCAGCGGCGGGACGGGGGGCCAGAGCTCCTACAATGAGCAGTTCTTC.

The rearrangement links TRBV5-1 to TRBJ1-4; D gene unclear. Germline-derived CDR1 and CDR2 are SGHRS and YFSETQ. V lost 4 bases to trimming and J lost 8 bases, with 12 bases between them. CDR3 length: 13 residues. CDR3: CASSGRDNEKLFF. CDR3 bases: TGCGCCAGCAGCGGCCGGGATAACGAAAAACTGTTTTTT.

The rearrangement uses TRBV7-9 and TRBJ2-1; 7 nucleotides align to TRBD2. Looked up from germline, CDR1 is SEHNR and CDR2 is FQNEAQ (reference sequence). V dropped 4 bases and J dropped 2; count of bases not matched to a gene: 5. This CDR3 spans 15 amino acids. CDR3 amino acids: CASSSSGDPYNEQFF. CDR3 DNA: TGTGCCAGCAGCTCGAGCGGGGACCCCTACAATGAGCAGTTCTTC. The whole variable domain, filled in from reference TRBV7-9 and TRBJ2-1, reads DTGVSQNPRHKITKRGQNVTFRCDPISEHNRLYWYRQTLGQGPEFLTYFQNEAQLEKSRLLSDRFSAERPKGSFSTLEIQRTEQGDSAMYLCASSSSGDPYNEQFFGPGTRLTVL.

As DNA, the CDR3 is TGTGCCTGGAGCGGGGTTCACGGTTCACCCCTCCACTTT. Amino acids: CAWSGVHGSPLHF. This sequence joins TRBV30 and TRBJ1-6, with D uncertain. The CDR3 length is 13 residues. Germline V gene data show CDR1 as GTSNPN and CDR2 as SVGIG (reference sequence). V lost 3 bases to trimming and J lost 9 bases, with 12 bases between them.

Only a few counts were recorded for this clonotype. This CDR3 reads CASGNLDMGDTQYF. Written as DNA, the CDR3 is TGTGCCAGCGGGAACCTGGACATGGGAGATACGCAGTATTTT. This chain links TRBV5-5 with TRBJ2-3, with a weak D call TRBD1 (5 bases). The CDR3 totals 14 residues. Germline V lookup: CDR1 SGHKS, CDR2 YYEKEE (reference sequence). V lost 7 bases and J 5 bases, leaving 17 bases between the germline ends.

This clonotype was counted between two and nine times. The rearrangement links TRBV7-9 to TRBJ1-1; D is ambiguous. From germline, CDR1 is SEHNR and CDR2 FQNEAQ (reference sequence). There are 14 residues in the CDR3. V was clipped by 4 bases and J by 1 base, with 10 bases between them. CDR3 coding DNA: TGTGCCAGCAGCTCCCTGTATGGGAACACTGAAGCTTTCTTT. Its translation is CASSSLYGNTEAFF.

J is TRBJ1-4 and V is TRBV15, with 7 bases fitting TRBD1. From germline, CDR1 is LNHNV and CDR2 YYDKDF (reference sequence). After removal of 5 bases from V and 7 bases from J, the junction contained 4 bases not matched to a gene. This CDR3 comprises 13 residues. This CDR3 is CATSDRVTEKLFF. Written as DNA, the CDR3 is TGTGCCACCAGCGACAGGGTGACTGAAAAACTGTTTTTT.

This chain links TRBV30 with TRBJ2-3; TRBD2 aligns across 14 bases. Unmatched junction bases numbered 20, after V lost 8 bases and J lost 7 bases. The CDR3 is 18 residues long. Germline V gives CDR1 GTSNPN, CDR2 SVGIG (reference sequence). The CDR3 coding sequence is TGTGCCCTCTCGGGGGGGACTAGCGGGGGCCCTGCCGTGTATACGCAGTATTTT. It encodes CALSGGTSGGPAVYTQYF.

In its sample, this clonotype was seen a few times. The rearrangement uses TRBV12-3 or TRBV12-4 and TRBJ1-3; D unresolved. V was trimmed by 6 bases and J by 0 bases, leaving 12 bases between them. There are 15 residues in the CDR3. CDR3 coding DNA: TGTGCCAGCAGAGCGCTTAGCGTCTCTGGAAACACCATATATTTT. Translation gives CASRALSVSGNTIYF.

The sample holds many counts of this clonotype. CDR3 in amino acids: CSVSTGDEQFF. CDR3 sequence (DNA): TGCAGCGTTTCTACAGGGGATGAGCAGTTCTTC. The V gene is TRBV29-1, the J gene TRBJ2-1; 7 bases fit TRBD1. Germline V gives CDR1 SQVTM, CDR2 ANQGSEA. CDR3 length equals 11 residues. The junction had 3 bases not matched to a gene; V was cut back by 5 bases and J by 8 bases.

J is TRBJ1-2 and V is TRBV5-1, with 7 bases that match TRBD1. Germline V CDR1 and CDR2: SGHRS, YFSETQ. With 0 bases clipped from V and 3 bases from J, the junction kept 5 bases outside the gene matches. This CDR3 is built from 15 residues. The CDR3 region has the DNA TGCGCCAGCAGCTTGGCGACAGGGTTGGACTATGGCTACACCTTC. This codes for CASSLATGLDYGYTF. The entire variable domain, with the rest obtained from reference TRBV5-1 and TRBJ1-2, is as follows: KAGVTQTPRYLIKTRGQQVTLSCSPISGHRSVSWYQQTPGQGLQFLFEYFSETQRNKGNFPGRFSGRQFSNSRSEMNVSTLELGDSALYLCASSLATGLDYGYTFGSGTRLTVV.

This chain links TRBV20-1 with TRBJ2-7, with a tentative D call TRBD1 (6 bases). Germline V CDR1 and CDR2: DFQATT, SNEGSKA (reference sequence). This CDR3 contains 14 residues. V gave up 6 bases and J gave up 6 bases, with 21 bases separating them. This chain's CDR3 is CSATTTGSLSEQYF. In nucleotides, the CDR3 is TGCAGTGCCACGACAACAGGGTCGTTAAGCGAGCAGTACTTC.

This clonotype was counted a few times. The chain uses TRBV29-1 and TRBJ2-7, with 8 bases fitting TRBD1. This CDR3 spans 12 amino acids. The V gene's germline CDR1 is SQVTM and CDR2 ANQGSEA. V trimming: 7 bases; J trimming: 3 bases; junction bases outside the gene matches: 5. The CDR3 loop reads CSARTGNYEQYF. CDR3 DNA: TGCAGCGCCCGGACAGGGAACTACGAGCAGTACTTC.

The chain links TRBV7-6 to TRBJ1-2, with D unclear. The length of the CDR3 is 13 residues. Trimming took off 1 base at V and 8 bases at J, with 11 bases between the two ends. Germline values: CDR1 SGHVS, CDR2 FNYEAQ. For the CDR3, the DNA is TGTGCCAGCAGCTTAGATGGCAGTAGGGGCTACACCTTC. It is translated as CASSLDGSRGYTF.

A few counts support this clonotype. The chain has TRBV4-2 and TRBJ2-7, with 9 bases matching TRBD2. With 4 bases clipped from V and 0 bases from J, the junction kept 7 bases outside the gene matches. The CDR3 has 16 residues. Looked up from germline, CDR1 is LGHNA and CDR2 is YNFKEQ. The CDR3 nucleotides are TGTGCCAGCAGCCGAGCTACGGGACTAGCCTCCTACGAGCAGTACTTC. Translated: CASSRATGLASYEQYF.

This clonotype was seen more than once but under ten times. The V call is TRBV30, the J call TRBJ1-3; D remains ambiguous. Deletions cut 0 bases from V and 1 base from J, with 4 bases between. The CDR3 length is 13 residues. Germline lookup yields CDR1 GTSNPN and CDR2 SVGIG (reference sequence). The CDR3 coding sequence is TGTGCCTGGAGTGTACGGTCTGGAAACACCATATATTTT. This codes for CAWSVRSGNTIYF.

This clonotype was seen ten or more times. The chain uses TRBV5-1 and TRBJ2-5; 8 bases align to TRBD1. J was trimmed by 4 bases and V by 4 bases; bases with no gene match: 12. From germline, CDR1 is SGHRS and CDR2 YFSETQ. The length of the CDR3 is 16 residues. CDR3 region: CASSRTGTGRSETQYF. The CDR3, as DNA: TGCGCCAGCAGCAGGACCGGGACAGGCCGCTCAGAGACCCAGTACTTC.

The gene calls are TRBV7-2 and TRBJ2-5; perhaps TRBD2 as D (5 bases). The length of the CDR3 is 13 residues. V lost 11 bases and J 2 bases, leaving 15 bases between the germline ends. Germline V CDR1 and CDR2: SGHTA, FQGNSA. The CDR3 loop is CADGPRGQETQYF. In nucleotides, the CDR3 is TGTGCCGATGGCCCCCGCGGGCAAGAGACCCAGTACTTC.

The V and J genes are TRBV6-5 and TRBJ2-3; 11 bases are shared with TRBD2. Germline lookup yields CDR1 MNHEY and CDR2 SVGAGI. The CDR3 consists of 13 residues. The junction had 8 bases not matched to a gene; V was cut back by 8 bases and J by 10 bases. The CDR3 DNA sequence: TGTGCCAGCCTAGCGGGGGGTTCCGACGCGCAGTATTTT. Its protein product is CASLAGGSDAQYF.

There are a few counts of this clonotype. The chain has TRBV5-1 and TRBJ2-3; D possibly matches TRBD1 or TRBD2 (6 bases each). Deletions cut 7 bases from V and 6 bases from J, with 15 bases between. Germline-derived CDR1 and CDR2 are SGHRS and YFSETQ. This CDR3 is built from 13 residues. CDR3 sequence (DNA): TGCGCCAGCTCCGAGGGGGGAACGGATACGCAGTATTTT. This encodes CASSEGGTDTQYF.